This T cell receptor (beta chain) was retrieved from a study of T cells after yellow fever vaccination. This clonotype was detected only a few times. Its antigen remains unidentified. From the 5' RACE reads, TCRdb called clonotypes with MiXCR, one entry per CDR3 protein. The sample has roughly 320,000 distinct CDR3 sequences; about 10% are singletons. Study-level results: Repertoires sorted by FACS could include abundant clonotypes that are contaminants from the bulk population. The booster saw the reappearance of most primary-vaccination clones (around 96% CD4, around 88% CD8).

Germline V gene data show CDR1 as SQVTM and CDR2 as ANQGSEA. The CDR3 covers 13 residues. The V end lost 4 bases, the J end lost 4 bases, and 13 bases lay between the germline ends. The sequenced sample was CD4+ T cells sorted from PBMCs, obtained 45 days after the yellow fever booster vaccination. The clonotype originates from a young man who received the YFV17D yellow fever vaccine. V usage is TRBV29-1 and J usage is TRBJ1-1; D call uncertain. CDR3 in amino acids: CSVVVWESTEAFF. Written as DNA, the CDR3 is TGCAGCGTTGTAGTCTGGGAAAGCACTGAAGCTTTCTTT.